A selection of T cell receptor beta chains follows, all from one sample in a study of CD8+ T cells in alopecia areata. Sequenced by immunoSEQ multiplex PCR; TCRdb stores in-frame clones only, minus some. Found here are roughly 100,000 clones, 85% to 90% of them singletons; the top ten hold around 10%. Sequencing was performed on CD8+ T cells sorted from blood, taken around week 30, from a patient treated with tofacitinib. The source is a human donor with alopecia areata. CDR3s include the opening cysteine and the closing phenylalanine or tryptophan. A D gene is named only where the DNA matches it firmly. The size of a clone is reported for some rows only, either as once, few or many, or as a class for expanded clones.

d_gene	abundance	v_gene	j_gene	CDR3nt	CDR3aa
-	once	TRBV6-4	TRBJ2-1	TGTGCCCCCTCGGTCGATGAGCAGTTCTTC	CAPSVDEQFF
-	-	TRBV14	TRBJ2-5	TGTGCCAGCAGCCACTTGGTCGGGGAGACCCAGTACTTC	CASSHLVGETQYF
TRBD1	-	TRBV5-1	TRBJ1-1	TGCGCCAGCAGCTCGCCATCGGACAGGGTCGGCACTGAAGCTTTCTTT	CASSSPSDRVGTEAFF
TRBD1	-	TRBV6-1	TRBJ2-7	TGTGCCAGCAGTGAAGGGCTTCGGGGACAGGACGAGCAGTACTTC	CASSEGLRGQDEQYF
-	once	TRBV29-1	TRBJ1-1	TGCAGCGTTGAAGAGAGCGCCCCTGAAGCTTTCTTT	CSVEESAPEAFF
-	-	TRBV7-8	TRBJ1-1	TGTGCCAGCAGCTTAGAGGCAGCGGGCGGTGGCACTGAAGCTTTCTTT	CASSLEAAGGGTEAFF
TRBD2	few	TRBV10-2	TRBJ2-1	TGCGCCAGTAGAAGGGAGGGTCCCTACAATGAGCAGTTCTTC	CASRREGPYNEQFF
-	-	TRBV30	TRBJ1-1	TGTGCCTGGAGTCAACAGAAGGGCCAAGGGGCTTTCTTT	CAWSQQKGQGAFF
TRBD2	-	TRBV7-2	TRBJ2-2	TGTGCCAGCAGCCCGCCCCCGGGAGGGGGGGAGAACACCGGGGAGCTGTTTTTT	CASSPPPGGGENTGELFF
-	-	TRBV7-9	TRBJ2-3	TGTGCCAGCAGCTCCCCTATGCACGAGTATTTT	CASSSPMHEYF
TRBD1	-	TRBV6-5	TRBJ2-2	TGTGCCAGCAGTTGGGACAGGGGAGGCACCGGGGAGCTGTTTTTT	CASSWDRGGTGELFF
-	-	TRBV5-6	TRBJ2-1	TGTGCCAGCAGCGTCGAAATTCGAGTGGCCCCTGGCAATGAGCAGTTCTTC	CASSVEIRVAPGNEQFF
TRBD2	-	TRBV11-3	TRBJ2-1	TGTGCCAGCAGCTTAGAGCGACTAGCGGGGGGGTACAATGAGCAGTTCTTC	CASSLERLAGGYNEQFF
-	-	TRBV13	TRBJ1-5	TGTGCCAGCAGCTTAGGCCGGGGGACCTATCAGCCCCAGCATTTT	CASSLGRGTYQPQHF
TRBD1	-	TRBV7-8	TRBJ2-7	TGTGCCAGCGCTTGGGGGACAGGGGACGAGCAGTACTTC	CASAWGTGDEQYF
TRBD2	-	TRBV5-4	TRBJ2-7	TGTGCCAGCAGCTTGGAGCATGGGCTAGCGGGAGACGAGCAGTACTTC	CASSLEHGLAGDEQYF